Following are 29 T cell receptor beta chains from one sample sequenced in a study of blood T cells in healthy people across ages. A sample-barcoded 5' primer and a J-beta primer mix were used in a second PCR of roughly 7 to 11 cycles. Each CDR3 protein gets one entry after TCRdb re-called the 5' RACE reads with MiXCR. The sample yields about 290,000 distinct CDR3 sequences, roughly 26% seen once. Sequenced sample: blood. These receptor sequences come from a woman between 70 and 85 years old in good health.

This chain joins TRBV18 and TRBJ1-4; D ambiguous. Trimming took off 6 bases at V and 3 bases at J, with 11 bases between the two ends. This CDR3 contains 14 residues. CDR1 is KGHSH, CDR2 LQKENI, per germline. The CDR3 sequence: CASSVTGSNEKLFF. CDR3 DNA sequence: TGTGCCAGCTCCGTAACGGGGTCTAATGAAAAACTGTTTTTT.

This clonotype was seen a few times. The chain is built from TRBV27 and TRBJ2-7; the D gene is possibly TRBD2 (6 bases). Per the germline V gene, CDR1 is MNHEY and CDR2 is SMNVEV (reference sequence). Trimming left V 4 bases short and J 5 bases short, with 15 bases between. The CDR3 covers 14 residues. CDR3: CASSSHGTPNEQYF. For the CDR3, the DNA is TGTGCCAGCAGTTCCCACGGGACTCCTAACGAGCAGTACTTC.

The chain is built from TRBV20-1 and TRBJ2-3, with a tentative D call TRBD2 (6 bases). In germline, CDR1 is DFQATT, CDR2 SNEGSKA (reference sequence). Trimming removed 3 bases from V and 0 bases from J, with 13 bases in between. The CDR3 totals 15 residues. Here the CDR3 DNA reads TGCAGTGCTAGGACCACTAGCAAGAGCACAGATACGCAGTATTTT. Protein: CSARTTSKSTDTQYF.

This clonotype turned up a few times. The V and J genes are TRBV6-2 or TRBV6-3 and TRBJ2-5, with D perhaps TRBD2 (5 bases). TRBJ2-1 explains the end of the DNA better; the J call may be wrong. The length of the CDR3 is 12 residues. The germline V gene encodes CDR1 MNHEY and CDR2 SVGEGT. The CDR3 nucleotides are TGTGCCAGCAGTTATTTTGGAGGTGAGCAGTTCTTC. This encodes CASSYFGGEQFF.

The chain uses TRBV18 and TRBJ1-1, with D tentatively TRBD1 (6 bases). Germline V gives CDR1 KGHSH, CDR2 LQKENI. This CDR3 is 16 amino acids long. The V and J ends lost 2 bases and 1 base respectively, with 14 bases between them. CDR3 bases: TGTGCCAGCTCACCAATGGGGGGGCAAGAGAACACTGAAGCTTTCTTT. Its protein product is CASSPMGGQENTEAFF.

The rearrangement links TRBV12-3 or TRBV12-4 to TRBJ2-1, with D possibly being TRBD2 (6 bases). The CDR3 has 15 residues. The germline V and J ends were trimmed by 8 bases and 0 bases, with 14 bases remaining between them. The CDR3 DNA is TGTGCCAGCCGCAGGGACTCAAGCTCCTACAATGAGCAGTTCTTC. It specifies CASRRDSSSYNEQFF.

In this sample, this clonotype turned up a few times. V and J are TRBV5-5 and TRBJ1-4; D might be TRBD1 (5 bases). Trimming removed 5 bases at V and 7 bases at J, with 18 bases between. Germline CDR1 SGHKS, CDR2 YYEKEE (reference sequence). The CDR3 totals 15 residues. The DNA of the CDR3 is TGTGCCAGCAGTCGGGGCTGGGGTGGCGGTGAAAAACTGTTTTTT. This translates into CASSRGWGGGEKLFF.

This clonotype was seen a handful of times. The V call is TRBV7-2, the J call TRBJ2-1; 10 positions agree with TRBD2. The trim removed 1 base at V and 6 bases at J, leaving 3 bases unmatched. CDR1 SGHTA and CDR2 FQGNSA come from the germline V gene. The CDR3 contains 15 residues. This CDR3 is CASSLGLAGFNEQFF. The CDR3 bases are TGTGCCAGCAGCTTAGGACTAGCGGGCTTCAATGAGCAGTTCTTC.

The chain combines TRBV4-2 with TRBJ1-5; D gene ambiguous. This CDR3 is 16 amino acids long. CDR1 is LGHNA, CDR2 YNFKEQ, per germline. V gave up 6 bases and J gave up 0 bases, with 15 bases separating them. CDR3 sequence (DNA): TGTGCCAGCAGTCCTTTTGTGGCTCTTAGCAATCAGCCCCAGCATTTT. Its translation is CASSPFVALSNQPQHF.

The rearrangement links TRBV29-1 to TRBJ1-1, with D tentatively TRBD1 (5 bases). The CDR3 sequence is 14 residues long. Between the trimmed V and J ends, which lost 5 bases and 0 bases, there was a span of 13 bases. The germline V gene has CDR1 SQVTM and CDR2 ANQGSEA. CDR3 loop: CSVSIGGLNTEAFF. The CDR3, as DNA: TGCAGCGTTAGTATCGGGGGATTGAACACTGAAGCTTTCTTT.

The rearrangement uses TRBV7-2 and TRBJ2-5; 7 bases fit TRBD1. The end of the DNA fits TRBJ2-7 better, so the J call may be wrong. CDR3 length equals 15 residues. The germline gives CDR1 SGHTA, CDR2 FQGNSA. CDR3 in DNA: TGTGCCAGCAGCATCCGACAGGGTGGCATCTACGAGCAGTACTTC. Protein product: CASSIRQGGIYEQYF.

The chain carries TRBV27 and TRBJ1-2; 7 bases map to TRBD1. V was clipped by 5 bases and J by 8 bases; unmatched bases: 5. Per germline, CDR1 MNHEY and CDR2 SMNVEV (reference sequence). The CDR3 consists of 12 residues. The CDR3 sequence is CASSGTGDGYTF. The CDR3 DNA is TGTGCCAGCAGTGGAACAGGGGACGGCTACACCTTC.

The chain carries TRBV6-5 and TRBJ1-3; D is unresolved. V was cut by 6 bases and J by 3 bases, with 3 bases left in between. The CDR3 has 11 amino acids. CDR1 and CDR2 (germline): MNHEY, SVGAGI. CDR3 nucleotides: TGTGCCAGCAGACTTGGAAACACCATATATTTT. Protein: CASRLGNTIYF.

CDR3 nucleotide sequence: TGTGCCAGCAGCTGGAGCGGGGGAGAGACCCAGTACTTC. It is translated as CASSWSGGETQYF. The rearrangement uses TRBV5-5 and TRBJ2-5; 8 bases match TRBD2. There are 13 residues in the CDR3. V lost 3 bases and J lost 4; bases outside the gene matches: 2. CDR1 is SGHKS, CDR2 YYEKEE, per germline (reference sequence).

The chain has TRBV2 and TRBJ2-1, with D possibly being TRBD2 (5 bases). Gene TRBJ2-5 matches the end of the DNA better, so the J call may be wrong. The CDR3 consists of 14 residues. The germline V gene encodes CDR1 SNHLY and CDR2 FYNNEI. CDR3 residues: CASSERSGQETQYF. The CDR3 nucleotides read TGTGCCAGCAGTGAACGAAGCGGACAAGAGACCCAGTACTTC.

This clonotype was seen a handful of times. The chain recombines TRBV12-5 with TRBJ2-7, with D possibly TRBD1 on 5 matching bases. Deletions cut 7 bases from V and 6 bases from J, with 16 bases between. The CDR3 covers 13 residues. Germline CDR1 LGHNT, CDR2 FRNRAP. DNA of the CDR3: TGTGCTAGTGCCATTTCGCAGGGAAGCGAGCAGTACTTC. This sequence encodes CASAISQGSEQYF.

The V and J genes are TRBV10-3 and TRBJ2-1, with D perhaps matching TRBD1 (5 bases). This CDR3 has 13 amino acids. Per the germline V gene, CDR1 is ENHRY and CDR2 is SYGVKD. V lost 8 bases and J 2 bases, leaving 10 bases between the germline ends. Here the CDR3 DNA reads TGTGCCATCCGGCCAGGGCCCTACAATGAGCAGTTCTTC. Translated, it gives CAIRPGPYNEQFF.

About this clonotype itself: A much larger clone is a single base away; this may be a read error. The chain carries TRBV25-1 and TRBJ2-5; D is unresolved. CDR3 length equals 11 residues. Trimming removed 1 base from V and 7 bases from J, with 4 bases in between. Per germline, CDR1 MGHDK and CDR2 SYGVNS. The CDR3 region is CASSEWGTQYF. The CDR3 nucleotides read TGTGCCAGCAGTGAATGGGGGACCCAGTACTTC.

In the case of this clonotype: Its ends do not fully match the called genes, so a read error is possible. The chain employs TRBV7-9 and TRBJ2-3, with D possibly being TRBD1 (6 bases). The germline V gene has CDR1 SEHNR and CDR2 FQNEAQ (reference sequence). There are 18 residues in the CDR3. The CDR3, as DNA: TGTGCCAACAGCTTTCGCTTTGGTTGGGGGCGGACGACAGATACGCAGTATTTT. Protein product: CANSFRFGWGRTTDTQYF. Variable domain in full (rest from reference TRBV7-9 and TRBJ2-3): DTGVSQNPRHKITKRGQNVTFRCDPISEHNRLYWYRQTLGQGPEFLTYFQNEAQLEKSRLLSDRFSAERPKGSFSTLEIQRTEQGDSAMYLCANSFRFGWGRTTDTQYFGPGTRLTVL.

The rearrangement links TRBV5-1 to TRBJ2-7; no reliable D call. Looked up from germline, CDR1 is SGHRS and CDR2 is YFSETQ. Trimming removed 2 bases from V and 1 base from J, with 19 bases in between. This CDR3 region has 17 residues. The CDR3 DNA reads TGCGCCAGCAGCTTTTCGCTCGCGGCAAAGGCATCCTACGAGCAGTACTTC. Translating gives CASSFSLAAKASYEQYF.

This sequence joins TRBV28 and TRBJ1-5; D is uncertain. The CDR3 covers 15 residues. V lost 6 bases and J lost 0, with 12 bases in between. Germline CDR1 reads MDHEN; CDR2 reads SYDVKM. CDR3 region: CASRPESGSNQPQHF. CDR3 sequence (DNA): TGTGCCAGCAGGCCTGAATCGGGTAGCAATCAGCCCCAGCATTTT.

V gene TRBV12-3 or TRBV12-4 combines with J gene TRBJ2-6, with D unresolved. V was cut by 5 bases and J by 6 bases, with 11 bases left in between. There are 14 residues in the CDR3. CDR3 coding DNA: TGTGCCAGCAGTCAGTCGACTGAGGCCAACGTCCTGACTTTC. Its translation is CASSQSTEANVLTF.

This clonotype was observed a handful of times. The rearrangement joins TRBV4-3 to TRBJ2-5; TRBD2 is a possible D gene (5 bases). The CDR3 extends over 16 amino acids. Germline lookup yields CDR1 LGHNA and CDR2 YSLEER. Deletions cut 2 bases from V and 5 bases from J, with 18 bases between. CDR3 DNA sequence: TGCGCCAGCAGCCAAAGCGGCCAGTGGGTAAGGGAGACCCAGTACTTC. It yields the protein CASSQSGQWVRETQYF.

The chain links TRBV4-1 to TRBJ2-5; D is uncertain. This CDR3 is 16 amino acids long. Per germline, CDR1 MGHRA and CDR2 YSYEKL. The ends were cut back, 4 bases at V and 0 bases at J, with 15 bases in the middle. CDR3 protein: CASSPLVRGNQETQYF. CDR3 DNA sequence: TGCGCCAGCAGCCCCCTGGTCCGAGGAAACCAAGAGACCCAGTACTTC.

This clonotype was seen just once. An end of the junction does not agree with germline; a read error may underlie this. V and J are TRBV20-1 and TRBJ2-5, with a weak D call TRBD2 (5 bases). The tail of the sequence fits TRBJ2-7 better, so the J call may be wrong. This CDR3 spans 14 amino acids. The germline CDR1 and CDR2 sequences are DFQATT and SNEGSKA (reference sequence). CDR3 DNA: TGCAGTGCCCACCCTGGGGAGTGGTCCTCCGAGCAGTACTTC. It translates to CSAHPGEWSSEQYF.

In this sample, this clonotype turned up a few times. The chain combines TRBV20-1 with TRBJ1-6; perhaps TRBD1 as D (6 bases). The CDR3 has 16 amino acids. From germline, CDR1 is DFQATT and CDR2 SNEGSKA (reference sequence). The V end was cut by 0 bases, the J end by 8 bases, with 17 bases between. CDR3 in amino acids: CSARDVEKGVYSPLHF. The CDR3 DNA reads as TGCAGTGCTAGAGATGTAGAAAAGGGGGTTTATTCACCCCTCCACTTT.

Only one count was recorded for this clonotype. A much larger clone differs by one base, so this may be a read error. CDR3 in DNA: TGTGCCAGCGGACCGACAGCCTACGAGCAGTACTTC. Protein product: CASGPTAYEQYF. The rearrangement joins TRBV2 to TRBJ2-7, with a weak D call TRBD1 (5 bases). Germline loops: CDR1 SNHLY, CDR2 FYNNEI. This CDR3 spans 12 amino acids. The ends were cut back, 8 bases at V and 2 bases at J, with 10 bases in the middle.

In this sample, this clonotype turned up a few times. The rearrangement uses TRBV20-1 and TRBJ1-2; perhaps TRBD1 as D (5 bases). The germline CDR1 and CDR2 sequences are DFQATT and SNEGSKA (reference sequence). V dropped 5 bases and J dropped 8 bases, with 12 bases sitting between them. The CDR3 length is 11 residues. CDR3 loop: CSASDSRGYTF. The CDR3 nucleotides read TGCAGTGCTTCCGACAGTCGCGGCTACACCTTC.

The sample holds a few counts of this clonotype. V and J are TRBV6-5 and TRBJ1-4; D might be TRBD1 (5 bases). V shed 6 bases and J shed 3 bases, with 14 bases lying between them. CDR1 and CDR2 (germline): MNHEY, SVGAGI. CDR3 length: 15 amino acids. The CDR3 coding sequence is TGTGCCAGCAGACGTCCGGGACGGTCTAATGAAAAACTGTTTTTT. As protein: CASRRPGRSNEKLFF.